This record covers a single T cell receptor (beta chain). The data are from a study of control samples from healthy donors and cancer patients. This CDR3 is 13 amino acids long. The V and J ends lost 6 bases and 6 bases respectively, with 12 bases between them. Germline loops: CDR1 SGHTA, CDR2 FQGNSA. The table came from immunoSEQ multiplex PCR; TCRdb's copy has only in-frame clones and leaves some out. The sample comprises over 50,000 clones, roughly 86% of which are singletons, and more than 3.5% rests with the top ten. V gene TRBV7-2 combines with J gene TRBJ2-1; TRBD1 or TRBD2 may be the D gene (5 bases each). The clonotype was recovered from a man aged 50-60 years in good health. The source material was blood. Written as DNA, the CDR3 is TGTGCCAGCAGTTACCCTGGGGGCAATGAGCAGTTCTTC. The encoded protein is CASSYPGGNEQFF.